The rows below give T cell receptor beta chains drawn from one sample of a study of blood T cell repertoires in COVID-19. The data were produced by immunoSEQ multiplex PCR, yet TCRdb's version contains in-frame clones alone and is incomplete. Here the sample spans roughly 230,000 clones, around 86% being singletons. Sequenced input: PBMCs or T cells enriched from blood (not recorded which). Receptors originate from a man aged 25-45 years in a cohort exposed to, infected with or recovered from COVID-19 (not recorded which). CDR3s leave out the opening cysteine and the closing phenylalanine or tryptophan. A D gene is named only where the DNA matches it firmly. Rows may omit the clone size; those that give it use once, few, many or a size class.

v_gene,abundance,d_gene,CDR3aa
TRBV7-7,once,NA,ASSRDGNTIY
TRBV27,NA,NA,ASSLGVTANTEAF
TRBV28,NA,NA,ASSLKGRRAF
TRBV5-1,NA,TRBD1,ASSRSGQDDEQY
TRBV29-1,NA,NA,SVEEGYNEQF
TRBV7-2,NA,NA,ASSFYTGDTQY
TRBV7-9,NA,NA,ASSLSTSTDTQY
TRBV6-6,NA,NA,ASSYGQYTGELF
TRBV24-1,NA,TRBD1,ATSANRGDAEAF
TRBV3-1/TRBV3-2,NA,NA,ASSQQQGNTGELF
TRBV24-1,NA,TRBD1,ATSGLDRGAGNYEQY
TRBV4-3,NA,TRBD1,ASSQETGTGETQY
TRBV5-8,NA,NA,ASSPRPGFIEKLF
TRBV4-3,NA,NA,ASSPTGSTNEKLF
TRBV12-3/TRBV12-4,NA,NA,ASSLVLTDTQY
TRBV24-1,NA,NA,ATSTPNGVGSSGANVLT
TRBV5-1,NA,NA,ASSFQGSEAF
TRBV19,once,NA,ASSMWGETSSYNEQF
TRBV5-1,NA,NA,ASSLGDLNTGELF
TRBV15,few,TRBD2,ATSSLGGREQY
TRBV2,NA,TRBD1,ASTLQTGRTEAF
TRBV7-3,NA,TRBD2,ASSYGLGADTQY
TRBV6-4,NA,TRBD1,ASSDRGHTEAF
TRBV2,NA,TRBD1,ATDRQGENTGELF
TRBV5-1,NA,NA,ASSWRYTDTQY